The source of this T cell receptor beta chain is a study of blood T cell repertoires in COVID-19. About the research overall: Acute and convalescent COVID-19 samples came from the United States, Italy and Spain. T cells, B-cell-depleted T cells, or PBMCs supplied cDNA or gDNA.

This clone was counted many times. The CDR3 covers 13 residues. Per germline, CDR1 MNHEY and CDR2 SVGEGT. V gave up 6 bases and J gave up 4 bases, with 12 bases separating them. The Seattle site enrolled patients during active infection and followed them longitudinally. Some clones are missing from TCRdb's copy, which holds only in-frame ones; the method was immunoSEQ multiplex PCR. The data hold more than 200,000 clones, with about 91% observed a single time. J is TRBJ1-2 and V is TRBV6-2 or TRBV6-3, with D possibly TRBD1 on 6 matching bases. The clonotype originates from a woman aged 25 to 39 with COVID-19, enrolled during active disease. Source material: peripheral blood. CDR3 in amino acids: CASSPGTPYGYTF. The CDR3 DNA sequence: TGTGCCAGCAGCCCAGGGACACCCTATGGCTACACCTTC.